This T cell receptor (beta chain) was captured in a study of blood T cell repertoires in COVID-19. Libraries were prepared by immunoSEQ multiplex PCR; TCRdb keeps only in-frame clonotypes and omits some of them. Here the sample spans around 160,000 clones, 70% to 90% being singletons. Germline V gene lookup returns CDR1 LNHDA and CDR2 SQIVND (reference sequence). Trimming took 6 bases from V and 0 from J, leaving 9 bases between them. This CDR3 has 13 amino acids. The receptor was derived from a woman aged 60 to 75 with COVID-19, enrolled during active disease. V and J are TRBV19 and TRBJ2-7; tentative D call: TRBD1 (5 bases). The specimen sequenced was peripheral blood. CDR3 bases: TGTGCCAGTAGAGGGGTCAGCTCCTACGAGCAGTACTTC. Translation: CASRGVSSYEQYF.